The clone carrying this T cell receptor beta chain has just one count. During active infection, Seattle patients enrolled and were then monitored through disease. These data belong to a study of blood T cell repertoires in COVID-19. Study-level information: Sites in the United States, Italy and Spain provided acute and convalescent COVID-19 samples.

Per the study methods: Amplification from reference gene primers served as the basis for estimated nucleated cell counts. The repertoire was sequenced with immunoSEQ multiplex PCR; TCRdb's copy has only in-frame clones and lacks some. D and trimming come from the DNA, and the V and J calls and clone size come from that table. The sample holds 110,000 to 150,000 clones, roughly three quarters seen once. Trimming shortened V by 5 bases and J by 4 bases, and 18 bases separated the two germline ends. The CDR3 spans 15 residues. The germline V gene encodes CDR1 SGHRS and CDR2 YFSETQ. The receptor was derived from a woman aged 65 to 85 with COVID-19, enrolled during active disease. Sequencing was performed on peripheral blood. The chain joins TRBV5-1 to TRBJ2-5, with a possible D match to TRBD1 (5 bases). Here the CDR3 reads CASSKGRATIETQYF. The CDR3 nucleotides are TGCGCCAGCAGTAAGGGCAGGGCCACGATAGAGACCCAGTACTTC. Based on the CDR3 plus reference TRBV5-1 and TRBJ2-5, the full variable domain is KAGVTQTPRYLIKTRGQQVTLSCSPISGHRSVSWYQQTPGQGLQFLFEYFSETQRNKGNFPGRFSGRQFSNSRSEMNVSTLELGDSALYLCASSKGRATIETQYFGPGTRLLVL.